Below are 20 T cell receptor beta chains sequenced from a single sample in a study of metastatic and nonmetastatic thyroid tumors. Thyroid surgery had not been preceded by any treatment in any patient. TCRdb used MiXCR to call clones anew from the PCR reads. Among 35,000 to 45,000 clones listed, 3.2% were seen once. The source material was blood. The receptors were sampled from a female donor with papillary thyroid cancer or a benign thyroid nodule (not recorded which). Some clones in this sample may be carry-over from other donors' samples.

This clone was seen ten or more times. This may arise from a read error, as a much more abundant clone is one base away. Other nucleotide sequences from this sample produce the same CDR3. The chain carries TRBV28 and TRBJ1-1; D gene uncertain. Germline loops: CDR1 MDHEN, CDR2 SYDVKM. The CDR3 sequence is 12 residues long. CDR3 loop: CASSLVNTEAFF. CDR3 DNA sequence: TGTGCCAGCAGTTTAGTTAACACTGAAGCCTTCTTT.

This clone occurred many times. CDR3 region: CASSPRTGGTYYGYTF. The CDR3 nucleotides are TGTGCCAGCAGCCCACGGACAGGGGGCACTTACTATGGCTACACCTTC. The J gene is TRBJ1-2, the V gene TRBV7-2, with 11 positions matching TRBD1. V lost 5 bases to trimming and J lost 3 bases; unmatched junction nucleotides: 8. Germline V lookup: CDR1 SGHTA, CDR2 FQGNSA. This CDR3 comprises 16 residues. The entire variable domain, with the rest obtained from reference TRBV7-2 and TRBJ1-2, is as follows: GAGVSQSPSNKVTEKGKDVELRCDPISGHTALYWYRQSLGQGLEFLIYFQGNSAPDKSGLPSDRFSAERTGGSVSTLTIQRTQQEDSAVYLCASSPRTGGTYYGYTFGSGTRLTVV.

This clone was found many times. The V call is TRBV3-1, the J call TRBJ2-2; 7 bases fit TRBD2. The V and J ends lost 2 bases and 7 bases, in that order; junction bases with no gene match: 7. Germline assignment: CDR1 LGHDT and CDR2 YNNKEL (reference sequence). The CDR3 is 15 residues long. CDR3 residues: CASSQRAGAGGELFF. CDR3 nucleotides: TGTGCCAGCAGCCAAAGGGCGGGAGCGGGCGGGGAGCTGTTTTTT.

There are a few counts of this clone. The chain carries TRBV6-5 and TRBJ2-7; TRBD1 matches at 7 bases. This CDR3 contains 17 residues. Germline lookup yields CDR1 MNHEY and CDR2 SVGAGI. After removal of 2 bases from V and 3 bases from J, the junction contained 13 bases not matched to a gene. CDR3 residues: CASSYPRQGLADYEQYF. The CDR3 DNA follows: TGTGCCAGCAGTTACCCGAGACAGGGTCTGGCTGACTACGAGCAGTACTTC.

Concerning this clone itself: A much larger clone differs from this one at a single base, so this may be a read error. This chain joins TRBV5-4 and TRBJ2-3; D is ambiguous. The CDR3 is 12 amino acids. Germline V gene sequence: CDR1 SGHNT, CDR2 YYREEE (reference sequence). The CDR3 nucleotides read TGTGCCAACAGCTTGCTGACGGATACGCAGTATTTT. As protein: CANSLLTDTQYF.

The table lists this clone with a few counts. This chain uses TRBV20-1 with TRBJ2-3, with D perhaps TRBD1 or TRBD2 (5 bases each). CDR3 length equals 11 residues. V was cut by 1 base and J by 9 bases, with 8 bases left in between. Per the germline V gene, CDR1 is DFQATT and CDR2 is SNEGSKA (reference sequence). The CDR3 nucleotides read TGCAGTGCTAGAGGAGGGGCCACGCAGTATTTT. It yields the protein CSARGGATQYF.

This clone has only a few counts. Germline is not matched at one junction end, which may reflect a read error. The chain joins TRBV6-2 or TRBV6-3 to TRBJ2-1, with 10 bases aligning to TRBD2. The V gene's germline CDR1 is MNHEY and CDR2 SVGEGT. CDR3 length: 15 residues. In nucleotides, the CDR3 is TGTGCCAGCAGTGACTCAGCGGGAGGGCCCAATGAGCAGTTCTTC. Its protein is CASSDSAGGPNEQFF.

The sample holds many counts of this clone. J is TRBJ2-7 and V is TRBV6-2 or TRBV6-3; D gene uncertain. The V end lost 7 bases, the J end lost 3 bases, and 13 bases lay between the germline ends. The CDR3 loop spans 13 amino acids. CDR1 MNHEY and CDR2 SVGEGT come from the germline V gene. The CDR3 spells CASTPTPYYEQYF. The DNA for the CDR3 is TGTGCCAGCACCCCGACGCCCTACTACGAGCAGTACTTC.

The table lists this clone with a few counts. This chain joins TRBV9 and TRBJ2-1, with TRBD2 matching 14 bases. Germline V gene lookup returns CDR1 SGDLS and CDR2 YYNGEE. The CDR3 extends over 16 amino acids. J gave up 15 bases and V 4 bases, and 15 bases lay outside the gene matches. CDR3 nucleotides: TGTGCCAGCAGCCTAGGTCCGGGGACTAGCGGGAGCTACCTGTTCTTC. The encoded protein is CASSLGPGTSGSYLFF.

This clone was counted ten times or more. Being one base from a much bigger clone, this may be a read error. The sample contains more than one DNA sequence encoding this CDR3. The rearrangement links TRBV19 to TRBJ2-6, with 8 bases that match TRBD1. From germline, CDR1 is LNHDA and CDR2 SQIVND (reference sequence). The CDR3 covers 16 residues. The CDR3: CASKPGGNSGANVLTF. The CDR3 bases are TGTGCCAGTAAGCCAGGGGGCAATTCTGGGGCCAACGTCCTGACCTTC.

This clone came up many times. This sequence joins TRBV6-1 and TRBJ2-5, with TRBD1 matching 8 bases. CDR3 length equals 16 residues. Germline loops: CDR1 MNHNS, CDR2 SASEGT. V dropped 1 base and J dropped 5; count of bases not matched to a gene: 9. The CDR3 here is CASSEVVTGVTETQYF. For the CDR3, the DNA is TGTGCCAGCAGTGAAGTAGTGACAGGGGTTACTGAGACCCAGTACTTC.

This clone has at least ten counts. The rearrangement uses TRBV4-1 and TRBJ2-1, with D maybe TRBD2 (5 bases). CDR1 is MGHRA, CDR2 YSYEKL, per germline. V lost 0 bases to trimming and J lost 4 bases, with 10 bases between them. The CDR3 loop spans 15 amino acids. The CDR3 DNA sequence: TGCGCCAGCAGCCAAGATCGGGATAGGTACAATGAGCAGTTCTTC. Protein sequence: CASSQDRDRYNEQFF.

Within the sample, this clone is medium-sized. The chain employs TRBV12-3 or TRBV12-4 and TRBJ2-1, with 12 nucleotides matching TRBD2. The CDR3 extends over 16 amino acids. With V trimmed by 1 base and J by 3 bases, 1 base remained unmatched. The CDR3 reads CASSLGGLAGYNEQFF. The CDR3 region has the DNA TGTGCCAGCAGTTTAGGGGGACTAGCGGGCTACAATGAGCAGTTCTTC.

Concerning this clone itself: An end of the junction differs from the germline gene, which may be a read error. The chain recombines TRBV2 with TRBJ1-2, with D unresolved. Germline CDR1 SNHLY, CDR2 FYNNEI. The CDR3 runs 14 residues. CDR3 sequence reads: CATSDAGRLYGYTF. The CDR3 nucleotides are TGTGCCACCAGTGATGCCGGACGGCTCTATGGCTACACCTTC.

This clone was seen repeatedly, ten times or more. This chain links TRBV11-3 with TRBJ2-1, with D tentatively TRBD2 (7 bases). The germline V gene encodes CDR1 SGHNT and CDR2 YENEEA. This CDR3 contains 16 residues. V lost 4 bases to trimming and J lost 4 bases, with 17 bases between them. CDR3 in DNA: TGTGCCAGCAGCTCGGGGGCGGGAGATAGGTACAATGAGCAGTTCTTC. It is translated as CASSSGAGDRYNEQFF. The full variable domain, in which reference TRBV11-3 and TRBJ2-1 provide the parts outside the CDR3, is EAGVVQSPRYKIIEKKQPVAFWCNPISGHNTLYWYLQNLGQGPELLIRYENEEAVDDSQLPKDRFSAERLKGVDSTLKIQPAELGDSAVYLCASSSGAGDRYNEQFFGPGTRLTVL.

The chain links TRBV6-2 or TRBV6-3 to TRBJ1-2, with D possibly TRBD1 on 6 matching bases. The CDR3 is made up of 14 amino acids. Germline V lookup: CDR1 MNHEY, CDR2 SVGEGT. V lost 8 bases to trimming and J lost 1 base, with 14 bases between them. CDR3 DNA: TGTGCCAGCGAGGTCCGGGGACATAACTATGGCTACACCTTC. Translated, it gives CASEVRGHNYGYTF.

This clone showed up many times. V usage is TRBV6-5 and J usage is TRBJ1-6; D is unclear. This CDR3 is built from 14 residues. V shed 0 bases and J shed 10 bases, with 10 bases lying between them. The germline gives CDR1 MNHEY, CDR2 SVGAGI. CDR3 bases: TGTGCCAGCAGTTACTCGATGGAGGGATCACCCCTCCACTTT. Its protein product is CASSYSMEGSPLHF.

This clone was detected ten times or more. The DNA for the CDR3 is TGTGCCAGCAGTCAACCGGGACAGGGGAGAGAGACCCAGTACTTC. This encodes CASSQPGQGRETQYF. The V call is TRBV6-1, the J call TRBJ2-5, with 10 bases identical to TRBD1. Germline CDR1 MNHNS, CDR2 SASEGT. V lost 5 bases and J lost 4; bases outside the gene matches: 7. This CDR3 has 15 amino acids.

The genes are TRBV11-2 and TRBJ1-2, with unresolved D. This CDR3 spans 12 amino acids. V lost 5 bases and J lost 8, with 12 bases in between. Germline V CDR1 and CDR2: SGHAT, FQNNGV. CDR3 region: CASSPLGDGYTF. CDR3 nucleotide sequence: TGTGCCAGCAGCCCCTTGGGTGACGGCTACACCTTC.

This clone occurred many times. The rearrangement joins TRBV4-1 to TRBJ1-1; D ambiguous. Trimming cost V 4 bases and J 1 base, with 10 bases left between them. The length of the CDR3 is 14 residues. Germline V gives CDR1 MGHRA, CDR2 YSYEKL. This CDR3 reads CASSPWEQNTEAFF. DNA for the CDR3: TGCGCCAGCAGCCCCTGGGAGCAGAACACTGAAGCTTTCTTT.